Presented here are 15 T cell receptor beta chains from one specimen sequenced in a study of circulating and synovial CD4+ cells in juvenile arthritis. Using immunoSEQ multiplex PCR, the repertoire was profiled, and TCRdb retains in-frame clones only, with some absent. The repertoire holds approximately 31,000 clones, nearly 95% seen once, with around 0.63% in the top ten. Sequencing was performed on CD4+ T cells from blood. These receptors originate from a human donor with juvenile idiopathic arthritis.

The rearrangement uses TRBV7-3 and TRBJ2-1; 8 bases match TRBD2. V shed 1 base and J 10 bases; nucleotides not matched to a gene: 9. The germline gives CDR1 SGHTA, CDR2 FQGTGA. The CDR3 consists of 15 residues. The CDR3 loop is CASSLKHGREGEQFF. Here the CDR3 DNA reads TGTGCCAGCAGCTTAAAACACGGGAGGGAAGGAGAGCAGTTCTTC.

The V gene is TRBV9, the J gene TRBJ1-2; D is unclear. Trimming pared 0 bases from V and 7 bases from J, leaving 13 bases between. The germline V gene encodes CDR1 SGDLS and CDR2 YYNGEE. The CDR3 is 14 residues long. The CDR3 loop is CASSVGYRISGYTF. Here the CDR3 DNA reads TGTGCCAGCAGCGTAGGCTACAGAATAAGTGGCTACACCTTC.

The chain carries TRBV29-1 and TRBJ2-7; no clear D. The V gene's germline CDR1 is SQVTM and CDR2 ANQGSEA. The CDR3 is 11 amino acids. Trimming pared 3 bases from V and 5 bases from J, leaving 8 bases between. CDR3 region: CSVDIRDEQYF. The CDR3 DNA is TGCAGCGTTGATATACGCGACGAGCAGTACTTC.

The V call is TRBV29-1, the J call TRBJ1-4; 7 positions match TRBD1. The CDR3 totals 13 residues. The germline V gene has CDR1 SQVTM and CDR2 ANQGSEA. Trimming took 4 bases from V and 4 from J; bases not matched to a gene: 3. The CDR3 region is CSVAGQLNEKLFF. The CDR3 coding sequence is TGCAGCGTTGCGGGACAGCTTAATGAAAAACTGTTTTTT. Drawing the rest from reference TRBV29-1 and TRBJ1-4, the complete variable domain is SAVISQKPSRDICQRGTSLTIQCQVDSQVTMMFWYRQQPGQSLTLIATANQGSEATYESGFVIDKFPISRPNLTFSTLTVSNMSPEDSSIYLCSVAGQLNEKLFFGSGTQLSVL.

A remark on this clone: An end of the junction differs from the germline gene, which may be a read error. CDR3 sequence (DNA): TGTGCCAGCAGTTTTTCTCTCAGTCAGCGCCCGGTCTTC. Translating it yields CASSFSLSQRPVF. The V and J genes are TRBV28 and TRBJ2-1; D not resolved. The CDR3 is 13 amino acids. The germline V gene encodes CDR1 MDHEN and CDR2 SYDVKM. The entire variable domain, with the rest obtained from reference TRBV28 and TRBJ2-1, is as follows: DVKVTQSSRYLVKRTGEKVFLECVQDMDHENMFWYRQDPGLGLRLIYFSYDVKMKEKGDIPEGYSVSREKKERFSLILESASTNQTSMYLCASSFSLSQRPVFGPGTRLTVL.

This chain joins TRBV2 and TRBJ1-2; D unclear. The germline CDR1 and CDR2 sequences are SNHLY and FYNNEI. The CDR3 has 14 residues. Trimming removed 3 bases at V and 4 bases at J, with 12 bases between. The CDR3 coding sequence is TGTGCCAGCAGTGAGCGGTGGTCCAGCTATGGCTACACCTTC. It encodes CASSERWSSYGYTF.

The rearrangement joins TRBV19 to TRBJ1-1; 7 nucleotides line up with TRBD1. The germline gives CDR1 LNHDA, CDR2 SQIVND (reference sequence). The CDR3 is 14 residues long. Germline trimming cut 6 bases from V and 0 bases from J; bases unmatched to any gene: 4. CDR3 DNA: TGTGCCAGTAGCGGGACAGTCATGAACACTGAAGCTTTCTTT. Encoded protein: CASSGTVMNTEAFF. The full variable domain, completed using reference TRBV19 and TRBJ1-1, is DGGITQSPKYLFRKEGQNVTLSCEQNLNHDAMYWYRQDPGQGLRLIYYSQIVNDFQKGDIAEGYSVSREKKESFPLTVTSAQKNPTAFYLCASSGTVMNTEAFFGQGTRLTVV.

V gene TRBV19 combines with J gene TRBJ2-3; D ambiguous. The CDR3 is 13 residues long. Germline V gene lookup returns CDR1 LNHDA and CDR2 SQIVND (reference sequence). Trimming shortened V by 5 bases and J by 3 bases, and 9 bases separated the two germline ends. The CDR3 loop is CASSVRRTDTQYF. The CDR3 bases are TGTGCCAGTAGTGTTCGCAGGACAGATACGCAGTATTTT.

The gene calls are TRBV5-1 and TRBJ2-4, with TRBD2 matching 13 bases. Germline values: CDR1 SGHRS, CDR2 YFSETQ. This CDR3 spans 19 amino acids. V was clipped by 4 bases and J by 0 bases; unmatched bases: 10. The CDR3 loop reads CASSVSAGTSGIAKNIQYF. CDR3 sequence (DNA): TGCGCCAGCAGCGTTTCCGCCGGGACTAGCGGGATAGCCAAAAACATTCAGTACTTC.

The V call is TRBV5-1, the J call TRBJ1-2, with 7 bases aligning to TRBD1. Trimming took 4 bases from V and 5 from J; bases not matched to a gene: 14. Germline CDR1 and CDR2: SGHRS and YFSETQ. This CDR3 contains 16 residues. The DNA for the CDR3 is TGCGCCAGCAGCCTATCCTCCGGGACAGTCGGTTATGGCTACACCTTC. The encoded protein is CASSLSSGTVGYGYTF.

This chain links TRBV2 with TRBJ2-7; TRBD2 matches at 7 bases. The CDR3 totals 12 residues. After removal of 4 bases from V and 12 bases from J, the junction contained 9 bases not matched to a gene. Per germline, CDR1 SNHLY and CDR2 FYNNEI. CDR3 protein: CASSAGLVPRYF. DNA of the CDR3: TGTGCCAGCAGTGCCGGACTAGTCCCGAGGTACTTC.

The V and J genes are TRBV28 and TRBJ2-7; 9 nucleotides agree with TRBD2. V was pared by 6 bases and J by 8 bases, with 20 bases of the junction left unmatched. Germline CDR1 MDHEN, CDR2 SYDVKM. The CDR3 is 17 residues long. Here the CDR3 DNA reads TGTGCCAGCAGACCCCCTTTGCCCGGGACTAGCCCGAGCAAGCAGTACTTC. Amino acids: CASRPPLPGTSPSKQYF. Using reference TRBV28 and TRBJ2-7 for the parts outside the CDR3, the full variable domain is DVKVTQSSRYLVKRTGEKVFLECVQDMDHENMFWYRQDPGLGLRLIYFSYDVKMKEKGDIPEGYSVSREKKERFSLILESASTNQTSMYLCASRPPLPGTSPSKQYFGPGTRLTVT.

This rearrangement joins TRBV30 to TRBJ2-1; weak D call: TRBD2 (5 bases). CDR3 length: 13 residues. V dropped 2 bases and J dropped 4 bases, with 9 bases sitting between them. Germline V gene sequence: CDR1 GTSNPN, CDR2 SVGIG (reference sequence). This chain's CDR3 is CAWSPQRYNEQFF. The DNA of the CDR3 is TGTGCCTGGAGTCCCCAGCGGTACAATGAGCAGTTCTTC.

DNA for the CDR3: TGTGCCAGCAGCTTCAGGGTTCTCAACCAAGAGACCCAGTACTTC. The encoded protein is CASSFRVLNQETQYF. The chain couples TRBV5-4 to TRBJ2-5; a weak D match, TRBD1 (5 bases). V gave up 2 bases and J gave up 0 bases, with 11 bases separating them. The V gene's germline CDR1 is SGHNT and CDR2 YYREEE (reference sequence). The CDR3 covers 15 residues. Looking up the rest from reference TRBV5-4 and TRBJ2-5 gives the full variable domain: ETGVTQSPTHLIKTRGQQVTLRCSSQSGHNTVSWYQQALGQGPQFIFQYYREEENGRGNFPPRFSGLQFPNYSSELNVNALELDDSALYLCASSFRVLNQETQYFGPGTRLLVL.

This clone was seen just once. The chain joins TRBV9 to TRBJ2-5; tentative D call: TRBD2 (5 bases). Trimming took off 3 bases at V and 7 bases at J, with 10 bases between the two ends. Germline loops: CDR1 SGDLS, CDR2 YYNGEE. This CDR3 spans 12 amino acids. CDR3: CASSARGGTQYF. As DNA, the CDR3 is TGTGCCAGCAGCGCGAGAGGAGGGACCCAGTACTTC.